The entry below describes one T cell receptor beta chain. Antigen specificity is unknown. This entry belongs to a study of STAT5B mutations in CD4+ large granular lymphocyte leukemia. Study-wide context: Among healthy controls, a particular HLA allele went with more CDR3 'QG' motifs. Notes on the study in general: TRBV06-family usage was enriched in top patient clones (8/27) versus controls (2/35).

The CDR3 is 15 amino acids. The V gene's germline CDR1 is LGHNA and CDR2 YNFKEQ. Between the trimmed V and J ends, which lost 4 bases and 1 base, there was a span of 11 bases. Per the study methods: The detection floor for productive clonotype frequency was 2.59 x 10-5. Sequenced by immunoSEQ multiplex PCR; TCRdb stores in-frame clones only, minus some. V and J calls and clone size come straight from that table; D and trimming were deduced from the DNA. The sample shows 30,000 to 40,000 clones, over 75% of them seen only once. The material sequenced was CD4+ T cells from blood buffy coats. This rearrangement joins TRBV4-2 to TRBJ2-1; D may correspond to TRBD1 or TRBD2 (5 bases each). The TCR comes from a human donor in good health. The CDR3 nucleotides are TGTGCCAGCAGCCTCGAGGGACGGTCCTACAATGAGCAGTTCTTC. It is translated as CASSLEGRSYNEQFF.